This TCR beta chain stems from a study of T-cell reconstitution after alpha-beta-depleted transplantation in children. Germline V CDR1 and CDR2: MDHEN, SYDVKM. The V segment lost 0 bases and the J segment 8 bases; nucleotides outside the gene matches: 15. The length of the CDR3 is 19 residues. General study findings and limits: Two months or so post-transplant, alpha-beta T cells reportedly derived from several hundred expanded graft clones. Newly generated T cells supplied most T-cell counts and diversity one year post-transplant.

Comment on this clonotype: Its antigen is unknown.

A TCRbeta library incorporating unique molecular identifiers was prepared. Each CDR3 protein gets one entry after TCRdb re-called the PCR reads with MiXCR. The table records some 450,000 distinct CDR3 sequences, approximately 42% of them present only once. The V gene is TRBV28, the J gene TRBJ2-1, with TRBD2 matching 11 bases. Sequenced here: PBMCs, sampled before TCRalphabeta/CD19-depleted stem cell transplant. The TCR sequence derives from a girl aged 2-10 years with aplastic anemia, due to receive a stem cell transplant. This chain's CDR3 is CASSLWTSGTLEGGDEQFF. CDR3 bases: TGTGCCAGCAGTTTATGGACTAGCGGGACCCTCGAAGGGGGCGATGAGCAGTTCTTC.